This note documents a single TCR beta chain sequence. Its target antigen remains unknown. No base quality information exists; no much larger clone differs at one position. The CDR3 regions of human TCRbeta chains were analyzed by immunosequencing. The original pipeline was this. TCRs in the repertoires were matched against a reference library of SARS-CoV-2-specific TCRs that had been generated with the MIRA antigen-specificity platform. Breadth was defined as the fraction of unique TCRs that were SARS-CoV-2-associated. Depth was defined as the fraction of total T cells that were SARS-CoV-2-associated. Using the MIRA data, every spike-specific TCR was mapped to the spike region that the TCR reacted to and assigned to either a CD4 or a CD8 class. Log10-transformed breadth and depth values were compared by one-way ANOVA with Sidak's multiple comparisons tests. The source is immuneACCESS, and TCRdb retained only in-frame sequences with V and J called. Part of the clones is not carried over; for the studies checked, unresolved V genes explain less than half of this, and the remainder is unexplained. The V and J calls and clone size come from that table; D and trimming were worked out from the DNA. This sample lists about 96,000 clones; more than 75% were detected once. Approximately 5.2% of the sample goes to the ten largest clones.

This sample was included in a study of T cell responses to AZD1222 COVID-19 vaccine (dated by TCRdb to the early 2020s). In the study overall: TCR sequencing covered more than 230 trial participants: 200 to 220 given two doses of AZD1222 and 26 given two doses of MenACWY control vaccine. Enrollment into the trials was organized by age into subgroups of 18-55, 56-69 and 70-plus years, and those subgroups contained roughly 150, 30 and 60 TCR-sequenced participants, respectively. Summary of the overall study and its limitations: Reportedly, close to half of the unique spike-specific TCRs recognized epitopes lying outside the regions that are mutated in the B.1.351 and B.1.1.7 variants. In the small 56-69-year group, the increase in depth fell short of significance, most likely because of low power. After two AZD1222 doses, both the breadth and the depth of spike-specific TCRs were significantly higher than at day 0 and than in MenACWY recipients. No day 14 peak-response samples were available, so repertoires were characterized only after the peak T cell response. Participants were mostly white British, with more females than males. The authors suggested clonal diversity may have been underestimated. Conclusions about previously exposed vaccinees were limited because only five to seven AZD1222 recipients were SARS-CoV-2 seropositive at baseline. CD4 TCRs associated with the vaccine covered the entire spike protein, and the dominant responses were in regions 160-218 and 743-854.

What this sample's time point label stands for: baseline before first vaccination. Read against the paper, the sample's treatment or condition label means: meningococcal conjugate vaccine given as trial control. The vaccinee samples were drawn from two UK trials, COV001 and COV002, one of which was a single-blind randomized controlled phase 2/3 trial testing AZD1222 (ChAdOx1 nCoV-19) in healthy adults. For TCRbeta chain sequencing, PBMC samples from trial participants were taken at day 0 and at day 28 after the second dose. Trimming leaves V shorter by 6 bases and J shorter by 5 bases, with the junction holding 8 bases beyond the gene matches. The CDR3 spans 14 residues, from the cysteine through the phenylalanine. Just CDR3 DNA is preserved here, 42 bases in frame from base 1. CDR1 is given as SGHAT and CDR2 as FQDESV, both from the germline V gene (reference sequence).

The TCR sequence derives from an adult in good health. The sequenced sample was peripheral blood, obtained on day 0 of MenACWY control vaccination. The chain uses TRBV11-1 and TRBJ1-2; 8 of the junction bases match TRBD1. The CDR3 region has the sequence CASSLTDRGYGYTF. The nucleotide sequence reads TGTGCCAGCAGTCTTACCGACAGGGGATATGGCTACACCTTC.